These 7 T cell receptor beta chains share one sample of origin, sequenced in a study of regulatory and conventional T cells in RAG deficiency. Regulatory T cells were sorted from blood as CD4+ CD25-high CD127-low cells. Here immunoSEQ multiplex PCR was the method, and the copy in TCRdb shows in-frame clones only, minus some. The sample includes approximately 10,000 clones, roughly 94% seen only once; the top ten take approximately 1.5%. These same data were also listed under a study on regulatory T cells. In that study: The primer mix had 52 TRBV and 13 TRBJ primers.

Sequenced input: CD127- CD25+ CD4+ Tregs sorted from blood. The receptors shown here come from a human donor in good health.

V and J are TRBV27 and TRBJ2-5; a weak D match, TRBD2 (5 bases). CDR3 size: 14 residues. The V gene's germline CDR1 is MNHEY and CDR2 SMNVEV (reference sequence). Trimming took 8 bases from V and 5 from J, leaving 18 bases between them. The CDR3 loop is CASVERVGEETQYF. DNA of the CDR3: TGTGCCAGCGTCGAAAGAGTGGGAGAGGAGACCCAGTACTTC.

The chain combines TRBV2 with TRBJ1-4; TRBD1 agrees at 8 bases. Germline V CDR1 and CDR2: SNHLY, FYNNEI. Trimming cost V 4 bases and J 5 bases; bases outside gene matches: 6. CDR3 length: 15 amino acids. CDR3 amino acids: CASSVGTGPNEKLFF. CDR3 sequence (DNA): TGTGCCAGCAGTGTCGGGACAGGACCAAATGAAAAACTGTTTTTT. Full variable domain (rest looked up from reference TRBV2 and TRBJ1-4): EPEVTQTPSHQVTQMGQEVILRCVPISNHLYFYWYRQILGQKVEFLVSFYNNEISEKSEIFDDQFSVERPDGSNFTLKIRSTKLEDSAMYFCASSVGTGPNEKLFFGSGTQLSVL.

The chain combines TRBV5-1 with TRBJ2-7; D may be TRBD1 (5 bases). Per the germline V gene, CDR1 is SGHRS and CDR2 is YFSETQ. V lost 6 bases, J lost 2 bases, and 12 bases lay in between. CDR3 length: 13 residues. This CDR3 is CASNGAFPYEQYF. The CDR3 bases are TGCGCCAGCAATGGGGCCTTTCCCTACGAGCAGTACTTC.

This rearrangement joins TRBV19 to TRBJ1-2; D gene uncertain. Trimming took 1 base from V and 0 from J, leaving 9 bases between them. Germline V gene lookup returns CDR1 LNHDA and CDR2 SQIVND (reference sequence). The CDR3 spans 15 residues. The DNA of the CDR3 is TGTGCCAGTAGTATAGGCCGGAGGACTAACTATGGCTACACCTTC. This encodes CASSIGRRTNYGYTF.

Comments on this clone: This sample includes further DNA sequences coding for the same CDR3. CDR3 bases: TGTGCCAGCACCCTGAGCACTTATAATTCACCCCTCCACTTT. Translating it yields CASTLSTYNSPLHF. The V and J genes are TRBV5-6 and TRBJ1-6, with D uncertain. V was clipped by 6 bases and J by 4 bases, with 11 bases between them. In germline, CDR1 is SGHDT, CDR2 YYEEEE. The CDR3 length is 14 residues.

This clone turned up a few times. The chain has TRBV6-5 and TRBJ1-1; D gene ambiguous. This CDR3 contains 11 residues. Trimming took off 6 bases at V and 3 bases at J, with 5 bases between the two ends. Germline lookup yields CDR1 MNHEY and CDR2 SVGAGI. The CDR3 region is CASRRDTEAFF. CDR3 nucleotide sequence: TGTGCCAGCAGGAGGGACACTGAAGCTTTCTTT.

This rearrangement joins TRBV5-8 to TRBJ2-1; 9 bases are a match to TRBD1. With 2 bases clipped from V and 4 bases from J, the junction kept 4 bases outside the gene matches. Per germline, CDR1 SGHTS and CDR2 YDEGEE. The CDR3 length is 15 residues. The CDR3 loop reads CASSFVGQGYNEQFF. The CDR3 DNA is TGTGCCAGCAGCTTTGTGGGACAGGGTTACAATGAGCAGTTCTTC. Variable domain in full (rest from reference TRBV5-8 and TRBJ2-1): EAGVTQSPTHLIKTRGQQATLRCSPISGHTSVYWYQQALGLGLQFLLWYDEGEERNRGNFPPRFSGRQFPNYSSELNVNALELEDSALYLCASSFVGQGYNEQFFGPGTRLTVL.